The 5 T cell receptor beta chains reported below all come from one sample, sequenced in a study of Ad26.COV2.S vaccination and SARS-CoV-2 variants. Libraries were prepared by immunoSEQ multiplex PCR; TCRdb keeps only in-frame clonotypes and omits some of them. The sample has 400,000 to 500,000 clones, more than 75% seen once. As for treatment: some 19 received Ad26.COV2.S at low or high dose, single or two shots; 5 received placebo; per-sample allocation not given. The samples date from day 63 after the first vaccine or placebo injection. The sequenced sample was peripheral blood, obtained in a trial of Ad26.COV2.S vaccine versus placebo. The source of these receptors is a person aged 18-60 years who received the Ad26.COV2.S COVID-19 vaccine or a placebo.

The chain has TRBV28 and TRBJ2-2, with TRBD2 matching over 12 bases. Germline lookup yields CDR1 MDHEN and CDR2 SYDVKM. CDR3 length: 15 residues. V was clipped by 6 bases and J by 9 bases; unmatched bases: 8. The CDR3 reads CASSRRTSGVRELFF. CDR3 bases: TGTGCCAGCAGCCGAAGGACTAGCGGGGTCCGGGAGCTGTTTTTT.

The chain links TRBV24-1 to TRBJ1-2; perhaps TRBD1 as D (5 bases). Germline loops: CDR1 KGHDR, CDR2 SFDVKD. Trimming removed 4 bases from V and 8 bases from J, with 13 bases in between. This CDR3 is built from 13 residues. CDR3 nucleotides: TGTGCCACCAGTGACTCTGGGCACAGGGGCTACACCTTC. Amino acid sequence: CATSDSGHRGYTF.

The CDR3 nucleotides read TGTGCCAGCAGTTACTCATTCAGGGAAAAATCACCCCTCCACTTT. This gives the protein CASSYSFREKSPLHF. This sequence joins TRBV6-5 and TRBJ1-6; D is perhaps TRBD1 (5 bases). CDR3 length: 15 amino acids. Per germline, CDR1 MNHEY and CDR2 SVGAGI. Trimming stripped 0 bases from V and 10 bases from J, with 13 bases between.

This chain links TRBV7-8 with TRBJ2-1, with TRBD2 identical over 11 bases. Trimming removed 2 bases from V and 5 bases from J; junction bases left unmatched: 11. Germline assignment: CDR1 SGHVS and CDR2 FQNEAQ. There are 18 residues in the CDR3. This CDR3 is CASSLFGRSTSGDNEQFF. The CDR3 DNA is TGTGCCAGCAGCTTATTTGGCCGCTCGACTAGCGGGGACAATGAGCAGTTCTTC.

The CDR3 sequence: CASSLVTGTTYNEQFF. Here the CDR3 DNA reads TGTGCCAGCAGCTTAGTTACAGGGACGACTTATAATGAGCAGTTCTTC. This chain links TRBV11-2 with TRBJ2-1, with D tentatively TRBD1 (6 bases). The V gene lost 1 base and the J gene lost 7 bases, with 17 bases spanning the gap. This CDR3 contains 16 residues. Per the germline V gene, CDR1 is SGHAT and CDR2 is FQNNGV.